This entry lists 9 T cell receptor beta chains sequenced from one sample in a study of blood T cell repertoires in COVID-19. Repertoires were generated with immunoSEQ multiplex PCR, while TCRdb's copy carries only in-frame clones and drops some. The data show around 310,000 clones, with roughly 90% seen just once and 4% held by the top ten. Material for sequencing was peripheral blood. The receptor set was obtained from a woman in her fifties or sixties with active or convalescent COVID-19.

This chain links TRBV28 with TRBJ1-4, with D possibly being TRBD1 (5 bases). Germline lookup yields CDR1 MDHEN and CDR2 SYDVKM. The CDR3 spans 15 residues. V dropped 6 bases and J dropped 3 bases, with 14 bases sitting between them. This CDR3 reads CASSPIRVSNEKLFF. In DNA, the CDR3 is TGTGCCAGCAGCCCCATCAGGGTTTCTAATGAAAAACTGTTTTTT.

The chain employs TRBV2 and TRBJ2-3, with D maybe TRBD1 (5 bases). The V and J ends lost 8 bases and 3 bases respectively, with 9 bases between them. Germline lookup yields CDR1 SNHLY and CDR2 FYNNEI. This CDR3 region has 12 residues. CDR3 sequence (DNA): TGTGCCAGCCAGGGCATAACAGATACGCAGTATTTT. Amino acids: CASQGITDTQYF.

The rearrangement uses TRBV30 and TRBJ2-1, with TRBD2 identical over 7 bases. The CDR3 covers 13 residues. Per the germline V gene, CDR1 is GTSNPN and CDR2 is SVGIG (reference sequence). After removal of 3 bases from V and 6 bases from J, the junction contained 5 bases not matched to a gene. The CDR3 DNA sequence: TGTGCCTGGAGACTAGCGTCGGCCAATGAGCAGTTCTTC. This codes for CAWRLASANEQFF.

The chain links TRBV9 to TRBJ1-6, with D possibly TRBD1 on 5 matching bases. The CDR3 extends over 14 amino acids. Germline loops: CDR1 SGDLS, CDR2 YYNGEE. Trimming shortened V by 0 bases and J by 5 bases, and 6 bases separated the two germline ends. The CDR3 loop is CASSVGGDNSPLHF. The CDR3 DNA reads as TGTGCCAGCAGCGTAGGGGGCGATAATTCACCCCTCCACTTT.

This chain uses TRBV7-3 with TRBJ2-1, with D tentatively TRBD2 (5 bases). CDR3 length equals 13 residues. Trimming took 2 bases from V and 5 from J, leaving 7 bases between them. CDR1 is SGHTA, CDR2 FQGTGA, per germline. The CDR3 loop reads CASSLDGDNEQFF. The CDR3 DNA is TGTGCCAGCAGCTTAGACGGGGACAATGAGCAGTTCTTC.

V usage is TRBV2 and J usage is TRBJ1-4; TRBD1 is a possible D gene (5 bases). Germline lookup yields CDR1 SNHLY and CDR2 FYNNEI. Trimming cost V 1 base and J 7 bases, with 7 bases left between them. The CDR3 sequence is 13 residues long. CDR3 amino acids: CASSEEGPEKLFF. In DNA form, the CDR3 reads TGTGCCAGCAGTGAAGAGGGGCCTGAAAAACTGTTTTTT.

This clone is a singleton in its sample. The V and J genes are TRBV3-1 (or the pseudogene TRBV3-2) and TRBJ2-3, with 9 bases fitting TRBD2. The CDR3 covers 16 residues. Germline V CDR1 and CDR2: LGHDT, YNNKEL (reference sequence). V shed 2 bases and J 6 bases; nucleotides not matched to a gene: 9. CDR3 sequence: CASSQSGLALLDTQYF. The CDR3 coding sequence is TGTGCCAGCAGCCAATCCGGACTAGCGCTTCTGGATACGCAGTATTTT.

This chain links TRBV19 with TRBJ2-2; TRBD1 is a possible D gene (5 bases). The V end was cut by 5 bases, the J end by 5 bases, with 15 bases between. Per the germline V gene, CDR1 is LNHDA and CDR2 is SQIVND (reference sequence). The CDR3 covers 15 residues. The CDR3 sequence is CASSPSAGHTGELFF. CDR3 sequence (DNA): TGTGCCAGTAGTCCTAGTGCAGGGCATACCGGGGAGCTGTTTTTT.

About this clone: Other DNA sequences from this sample encode an identical CDR3 as well. V usage is TRBV5-1 and J usage is TRBJ1-6; TRBD1 might be the D (6 bases). Germline V gene lookup returns CDR1 SGHRS and CDR2 YFSETQ. CDR3 length equals 14 residues. Trimming shortened V by 0 bases and J by 7 bases, and 8 bases separated the two germline ends. The CDR3 DNA is TGCGCCAGCAGCTTGGGGCAGGGGAATTCACCCCTCCACTTT. Translation gives CASSLGQGNSPLHF.